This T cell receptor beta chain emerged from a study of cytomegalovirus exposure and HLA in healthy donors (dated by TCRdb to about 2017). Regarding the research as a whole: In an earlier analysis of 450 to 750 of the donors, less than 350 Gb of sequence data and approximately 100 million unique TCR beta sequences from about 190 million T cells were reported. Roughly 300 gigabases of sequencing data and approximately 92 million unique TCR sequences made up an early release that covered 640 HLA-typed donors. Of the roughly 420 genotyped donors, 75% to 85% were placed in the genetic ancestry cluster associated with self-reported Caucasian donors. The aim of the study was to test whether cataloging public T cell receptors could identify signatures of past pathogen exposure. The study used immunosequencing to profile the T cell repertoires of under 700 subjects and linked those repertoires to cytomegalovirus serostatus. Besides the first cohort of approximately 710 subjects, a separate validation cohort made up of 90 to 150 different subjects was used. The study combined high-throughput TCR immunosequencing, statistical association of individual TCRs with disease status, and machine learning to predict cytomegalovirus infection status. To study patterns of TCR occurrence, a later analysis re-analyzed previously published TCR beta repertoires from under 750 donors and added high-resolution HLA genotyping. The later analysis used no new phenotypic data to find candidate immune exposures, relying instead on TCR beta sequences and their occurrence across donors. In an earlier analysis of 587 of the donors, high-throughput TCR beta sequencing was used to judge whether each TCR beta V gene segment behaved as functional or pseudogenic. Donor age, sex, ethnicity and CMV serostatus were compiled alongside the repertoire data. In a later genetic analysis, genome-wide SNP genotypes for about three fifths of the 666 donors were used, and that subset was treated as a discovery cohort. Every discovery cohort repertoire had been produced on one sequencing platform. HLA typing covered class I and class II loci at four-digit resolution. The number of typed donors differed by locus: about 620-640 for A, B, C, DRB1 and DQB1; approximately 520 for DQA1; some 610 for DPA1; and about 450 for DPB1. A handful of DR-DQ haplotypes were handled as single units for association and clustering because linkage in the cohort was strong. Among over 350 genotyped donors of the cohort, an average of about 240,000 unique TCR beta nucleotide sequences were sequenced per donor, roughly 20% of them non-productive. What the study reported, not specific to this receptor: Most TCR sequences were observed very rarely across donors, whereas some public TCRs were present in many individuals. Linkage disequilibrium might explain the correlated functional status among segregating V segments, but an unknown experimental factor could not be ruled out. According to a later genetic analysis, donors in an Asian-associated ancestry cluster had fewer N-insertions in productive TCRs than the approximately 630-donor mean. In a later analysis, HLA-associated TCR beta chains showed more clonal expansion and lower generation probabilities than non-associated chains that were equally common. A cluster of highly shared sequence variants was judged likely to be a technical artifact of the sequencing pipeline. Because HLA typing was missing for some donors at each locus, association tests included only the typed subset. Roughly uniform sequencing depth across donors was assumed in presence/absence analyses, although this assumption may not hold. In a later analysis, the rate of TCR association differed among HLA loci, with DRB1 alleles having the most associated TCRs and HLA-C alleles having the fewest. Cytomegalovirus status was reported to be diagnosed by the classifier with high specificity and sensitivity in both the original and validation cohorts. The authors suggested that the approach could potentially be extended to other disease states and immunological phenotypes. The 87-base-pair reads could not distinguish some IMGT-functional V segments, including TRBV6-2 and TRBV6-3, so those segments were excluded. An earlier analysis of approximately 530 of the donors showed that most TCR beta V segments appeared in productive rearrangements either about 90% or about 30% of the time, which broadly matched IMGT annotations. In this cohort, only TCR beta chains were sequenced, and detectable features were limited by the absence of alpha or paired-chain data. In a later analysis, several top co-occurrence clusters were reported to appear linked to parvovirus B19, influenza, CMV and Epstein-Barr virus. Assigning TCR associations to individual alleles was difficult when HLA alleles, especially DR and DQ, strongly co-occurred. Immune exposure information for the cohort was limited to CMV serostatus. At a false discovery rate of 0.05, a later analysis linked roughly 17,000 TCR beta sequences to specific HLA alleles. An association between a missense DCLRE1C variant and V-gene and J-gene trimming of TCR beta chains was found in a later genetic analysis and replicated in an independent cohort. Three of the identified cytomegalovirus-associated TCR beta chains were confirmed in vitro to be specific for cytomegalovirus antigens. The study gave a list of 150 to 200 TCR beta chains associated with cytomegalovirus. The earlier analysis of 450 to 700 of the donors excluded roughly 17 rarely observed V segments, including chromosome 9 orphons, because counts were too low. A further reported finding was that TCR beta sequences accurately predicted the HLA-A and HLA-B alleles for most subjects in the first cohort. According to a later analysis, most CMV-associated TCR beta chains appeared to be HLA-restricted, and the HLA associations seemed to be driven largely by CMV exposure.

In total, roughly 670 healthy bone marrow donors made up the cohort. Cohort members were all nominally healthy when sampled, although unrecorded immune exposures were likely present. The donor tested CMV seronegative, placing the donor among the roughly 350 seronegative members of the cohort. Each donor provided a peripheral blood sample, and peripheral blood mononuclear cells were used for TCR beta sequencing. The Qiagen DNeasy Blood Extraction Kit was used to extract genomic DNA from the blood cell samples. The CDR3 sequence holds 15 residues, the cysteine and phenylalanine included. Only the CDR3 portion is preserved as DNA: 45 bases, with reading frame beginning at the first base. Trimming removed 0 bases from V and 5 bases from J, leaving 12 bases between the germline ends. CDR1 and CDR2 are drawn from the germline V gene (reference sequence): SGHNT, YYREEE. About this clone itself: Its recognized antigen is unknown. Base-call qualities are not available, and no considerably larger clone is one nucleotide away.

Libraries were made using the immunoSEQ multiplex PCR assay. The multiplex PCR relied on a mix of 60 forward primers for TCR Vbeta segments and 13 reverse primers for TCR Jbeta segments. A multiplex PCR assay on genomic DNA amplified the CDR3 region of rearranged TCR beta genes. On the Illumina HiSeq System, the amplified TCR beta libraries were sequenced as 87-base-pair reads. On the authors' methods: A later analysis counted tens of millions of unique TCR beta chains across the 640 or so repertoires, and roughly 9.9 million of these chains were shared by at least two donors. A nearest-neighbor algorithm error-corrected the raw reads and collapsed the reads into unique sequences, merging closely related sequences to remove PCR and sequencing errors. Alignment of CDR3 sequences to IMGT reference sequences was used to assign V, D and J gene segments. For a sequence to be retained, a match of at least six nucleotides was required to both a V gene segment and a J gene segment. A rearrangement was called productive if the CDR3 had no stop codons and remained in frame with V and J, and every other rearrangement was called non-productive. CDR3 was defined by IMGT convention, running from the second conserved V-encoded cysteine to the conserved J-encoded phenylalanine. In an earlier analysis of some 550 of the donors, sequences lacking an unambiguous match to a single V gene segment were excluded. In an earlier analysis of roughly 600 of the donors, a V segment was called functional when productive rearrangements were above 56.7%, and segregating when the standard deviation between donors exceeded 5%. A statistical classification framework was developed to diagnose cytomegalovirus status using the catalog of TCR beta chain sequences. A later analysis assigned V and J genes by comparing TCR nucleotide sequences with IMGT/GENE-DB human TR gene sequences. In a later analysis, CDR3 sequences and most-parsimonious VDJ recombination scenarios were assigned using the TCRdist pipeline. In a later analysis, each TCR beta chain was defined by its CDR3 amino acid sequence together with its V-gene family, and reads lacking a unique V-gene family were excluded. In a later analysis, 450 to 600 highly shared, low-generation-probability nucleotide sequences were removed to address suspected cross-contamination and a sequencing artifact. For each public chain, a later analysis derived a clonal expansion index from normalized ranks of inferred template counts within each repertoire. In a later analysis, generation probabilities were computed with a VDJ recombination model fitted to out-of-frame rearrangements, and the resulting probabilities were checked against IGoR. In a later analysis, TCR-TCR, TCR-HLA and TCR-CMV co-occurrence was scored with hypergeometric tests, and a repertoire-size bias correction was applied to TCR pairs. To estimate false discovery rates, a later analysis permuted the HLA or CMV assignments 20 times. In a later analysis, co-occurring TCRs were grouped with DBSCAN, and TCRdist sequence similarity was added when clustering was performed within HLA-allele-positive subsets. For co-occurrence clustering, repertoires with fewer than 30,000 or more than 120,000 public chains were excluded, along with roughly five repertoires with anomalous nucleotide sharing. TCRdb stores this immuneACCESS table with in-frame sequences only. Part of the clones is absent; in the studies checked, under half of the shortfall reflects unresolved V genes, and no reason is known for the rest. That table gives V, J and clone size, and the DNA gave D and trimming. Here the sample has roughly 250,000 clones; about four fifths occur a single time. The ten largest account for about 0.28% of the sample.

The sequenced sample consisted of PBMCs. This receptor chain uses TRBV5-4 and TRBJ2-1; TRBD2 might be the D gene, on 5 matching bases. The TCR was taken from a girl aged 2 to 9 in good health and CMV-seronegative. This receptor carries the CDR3 CASSLVAGPHNEQFF. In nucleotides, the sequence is TGTGCCAGCAGCTTGGTCGCGGGCCCCCACAATGAGCAGTTCTTC.